This section outlines one T cell receptor beta chain sequence together with its context. This specimen comes from a study of cytomegalovirus exposure and HLA in healthy donors. Both 60 Vbeta primers and 13 Jbeta primers went into the PCR. Method: immunoSEQ multiplex PCR; TCRdb's copy keeps in-frame clones and lacks some. The sample has roughly 110,000 clones, approximately 80% seen once. The origin of this receptor is a man in his forties or fifties in good health and CMV-seronegative. The material sequenced was PBMCs.

DNA for the CDR3: TGTGCCAGCAGCGCCGGGACAGGGGGGAGCACCGGGGAGCTGTTTTTT. This codes for CASSAGTGGSTGELFF. The chain is built from TRBV9 and TRBJ2-2; 11 positions agree with TRBD1. Per the germline V gene, CDR1 is SGDLS and CDR2 is YYNGEE. The trim removed 3 bases at V and 4 bases at J, leaving 5 bases unmatched. The CDR3 sequence is 16 residues long.